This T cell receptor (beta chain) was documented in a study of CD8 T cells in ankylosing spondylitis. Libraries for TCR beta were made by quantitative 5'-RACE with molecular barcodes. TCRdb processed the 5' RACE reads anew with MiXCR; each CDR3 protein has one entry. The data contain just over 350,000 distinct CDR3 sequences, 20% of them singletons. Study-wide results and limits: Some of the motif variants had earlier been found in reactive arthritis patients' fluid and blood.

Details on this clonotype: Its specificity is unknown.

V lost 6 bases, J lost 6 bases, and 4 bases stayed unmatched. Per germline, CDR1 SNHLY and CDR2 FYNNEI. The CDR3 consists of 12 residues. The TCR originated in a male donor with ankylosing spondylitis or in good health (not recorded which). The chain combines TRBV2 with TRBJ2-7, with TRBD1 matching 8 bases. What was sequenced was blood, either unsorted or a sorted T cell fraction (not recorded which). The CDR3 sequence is CASRTGGTEQYF. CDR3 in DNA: TGTGCCAGCAGAACAGGGGGTACCGAGCAGTACTTC. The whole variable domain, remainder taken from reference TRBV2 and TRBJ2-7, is EPEVTQTPSHQVTQMGQEVILRCVPISNHLYFYWYRQILGQKVEFLVSFYNNEISEKSEIFDDQFSVERPDGSNFTLKIRSTKLEDSAMYFCASRTGGTEQYFGPGTRLTVT.